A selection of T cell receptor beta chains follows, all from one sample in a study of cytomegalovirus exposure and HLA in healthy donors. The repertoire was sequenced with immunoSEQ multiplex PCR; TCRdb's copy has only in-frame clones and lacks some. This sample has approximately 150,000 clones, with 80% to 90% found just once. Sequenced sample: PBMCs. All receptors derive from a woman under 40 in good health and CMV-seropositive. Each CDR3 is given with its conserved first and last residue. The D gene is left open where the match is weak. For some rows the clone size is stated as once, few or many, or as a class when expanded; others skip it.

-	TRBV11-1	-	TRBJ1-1	CASSFTSYTRTNEAFF	TGTGCCAGCAGCTTTACTTCTTACACCCGAACTAATGAAGCTTTCTTT
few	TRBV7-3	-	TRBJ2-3	CASSSQGSDTQYF	TGTGCCAGCAGTTCTCAGGGGTCAGATACGCAGTATTTT
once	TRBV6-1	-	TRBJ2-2	CASSLAGNTGELFF	TGTGCCAGCAGTCTTGCGGGGAACACCGGGGAGCTGTTTTTT
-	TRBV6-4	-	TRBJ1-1	CASRATFINDTEAFF	TGTGCCAGCAGGGCGACTTTCATCAATGACACTGAAGCTTTCTTT
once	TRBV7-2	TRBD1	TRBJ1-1	CASSPTDRMNTEAFF	TGTGCCAGCAGCCCGACGGACAGGATGAACACTGAAGCTTTCTTT
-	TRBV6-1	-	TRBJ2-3	CASTWGEATDTQYF	TGTGCCAGCACTTGGGGGGAGGCCACAGATACGCAGTATTTT
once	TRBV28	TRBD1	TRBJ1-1	CASKTGPNTEAFF	TGTGCCAGCAAGACAGGGCCGAACACTGAAGCTTTCTTT
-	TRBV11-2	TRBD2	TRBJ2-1	CASSPLASGYNEQFF	TGTGCCAGCAGCCCCCTCGCTAGCGGGTACAATGAGCAGTTCTTC
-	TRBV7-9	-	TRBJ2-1	CASSLASNEQFF	TGTGCCAGCAGCTTAGCCAGCAATGAGCAGTTCTTC
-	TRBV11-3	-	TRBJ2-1	CASTLGVQGRNEQFF	TGTGCCAGCACTTTAGGGGTACAAGGGCGCAATGAGCAGTTCTTC
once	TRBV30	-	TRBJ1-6	CAWSARGSSYNSPLHF	TGTGCCTGGAGTGCAAGGGGAAGCTCCTATAATTCACCCCTCCACTTT
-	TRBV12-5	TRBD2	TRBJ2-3	CASGSSSGGAQDTQYF	TGTGCTAGTGGTTCGAGTAGCGGGGGGGCCCAAGATACGCAGTATTTT
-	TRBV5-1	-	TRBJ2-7	CASSNAAGTWEQYF	TGCGCCAGCAGCAACGCGGCGGGGACCTGGGAGCAGTACTTC
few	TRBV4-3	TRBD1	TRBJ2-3	CASSQERTGRTDTQYF	TGCGCCAGCAGCCAAGAGAGGACAGGGCGAACAGATACGCAGTATTTT
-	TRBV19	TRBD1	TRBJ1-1	CASIRQGAPNTEAFF	TGTGCCAGTATACGACAGGGGGCACCCAACACTGAAGCTTTCTTT
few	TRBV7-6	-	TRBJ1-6	CASSLYQTGYSPLHF	TGTGCCAGCAGCTTATACCAGACGGGATATTCACCCCTCCACTTT
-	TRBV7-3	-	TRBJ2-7	CASSLTAVTLLSSYEQYF	TGTGCCAGCAGCTTAACGGCGGTGACTCTCCTGAGCTCCTACGAGCAGTACTTC
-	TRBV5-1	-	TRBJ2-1	CASSLMGAEWFF	TGCGCCAGCAGCTTGATGGGGGCTGAGTGGTTCTTC
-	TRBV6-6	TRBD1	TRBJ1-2	CASRLTGNYGYTF	TGTGCCAGCAGATTGACAGGGAACTATGGCTACACCTTC
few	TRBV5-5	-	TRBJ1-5	CASSFGPGNQPQHF	TGTGCCAGCAGCTTCGGTCCAGGGAATCAGCCCCAGCATTTT
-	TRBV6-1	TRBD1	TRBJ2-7	CASSVRDRAYEQYF	TGTGCCAGCAGTGTCCGGGACAGGGCCTACGAGCAGTACTTC
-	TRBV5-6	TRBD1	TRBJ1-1	CARTNLDRGKGDTEAFF	TGTGCCAGAACCAATTTGGACAGGGGGAAGGGGGACACTGAAGCTTTCTTT
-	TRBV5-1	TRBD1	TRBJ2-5	CASSVGTDYQETQYF	TGCGCCAGCAGCGTAGGGACAGACTACCAAGAGACCCAGTACTTC
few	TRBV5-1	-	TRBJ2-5	CASSLNRVTGETQYF	TGCGCCAGCAGCCTCAACAGGGTGACAGGAGAGACCCAGTACTTC
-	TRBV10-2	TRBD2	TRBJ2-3	CASLGLAETDTQYF	TGCGCCAGCCTTGGACTAGCGGAGACAGATACGCAGTATTTT
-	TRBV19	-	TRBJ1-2	CASSNRDYGYTF	TGTGCCAGTAGTAACAGGGACTATGGCTACACCTTC
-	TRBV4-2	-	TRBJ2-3	CASSQERATPTQYF	TGTGCCAGCAGCCAAGAGAGGGCCACGCCTACGCAGTATTTT
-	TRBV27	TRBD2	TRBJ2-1	CASSPLAGEGPREQFF	TGTGCCAGCAGTCCACTAGCGGGGGAGGGACCTCGGGAGCAGTTCTTC
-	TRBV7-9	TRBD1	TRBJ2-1	CASSFPGQGTYNEQFF	TGTGCCAGCAGCTTTCCGGGACAGGGGACCTACAATGAGCAGTTCTTC
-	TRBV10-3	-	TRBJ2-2	CAISDRDNTGELFF	TGTGCCATCAGTGACAGGGATAACACCGGGGAGCTGTTTTTT
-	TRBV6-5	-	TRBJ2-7	CAIDGDSYEQYF	TGTGCTATTGACGGAGACTCCTACGAGCAGTACTTC
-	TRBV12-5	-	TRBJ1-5	CASGLPFGGQPQHF	TGTGCTAGTGGTTTGCCATTTGGCGGCCAGCCCCAGCATTTT
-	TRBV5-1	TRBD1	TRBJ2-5	CASSRGTGGQETQYF	TGCGCCAGCAGCCGCGGGACAGGGGGTCAAGAGACCCAGTACTTC
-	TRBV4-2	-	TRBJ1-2	CASSQDKDPQGDGYTF	TGTGCCAGCAGCCAAGATAAGGATCCCCAAGGGGATGGCTACACCTTC
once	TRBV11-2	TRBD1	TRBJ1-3	CASSLVGDSSGNTIYF	TGTGCCAGCAGCTTAGTGGGGGACAGCTCTGGAAACACCATATATTTT
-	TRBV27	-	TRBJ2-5	CASSPVYQETQYF	TGTGCCAGCAGCCCAGTTTACCAAGAGACCCAGTACTTC
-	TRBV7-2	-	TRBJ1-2	CASSLKGVGTYGYTF	TGTGCCAGCAGCTTAAAGGGGGTCGGGACCTATGGCTACACCTTC
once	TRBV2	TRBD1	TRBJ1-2	CASNGRDSGTYGYTF	TGTGCCAGCAACGGACGGGACAGCGGCACCTATGGCTACACCTTC
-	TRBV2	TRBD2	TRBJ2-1	CASRGTSGTSEQFF	TGTGCCAGCAGGGGGACTAGCGGGACTTCTGAGCAGTTCTTC
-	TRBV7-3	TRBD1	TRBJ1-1	CASSMTGPNTEAFF	TGTGCCAGCAGCATGACAGGGCCGAACACTGAAGCTTTCTTT
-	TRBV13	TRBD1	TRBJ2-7	CASSRQGNEQYF	TGTGCCAGCAGCAGACAGGGTAACGAGCAGTACTTC
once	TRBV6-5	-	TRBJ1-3	CASSSRSTIYF	TGTGCCAGCAGTTCCCGCAGCACCATATATTTT
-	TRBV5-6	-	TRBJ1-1	CASSLLGGTEAFF	TGTGCCAGCAGCTTGCTTGGCGGCACTGAAGCTTTCTTT
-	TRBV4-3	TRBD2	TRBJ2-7	CASSQAWTSGGPSSYEQYF	TGCGCCAGCAGCCAAGCGTGGACTAGCGGGGGGCCGAGCTCCTACGAGCAGTACTTC
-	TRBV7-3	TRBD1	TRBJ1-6	CASSAGQGALNNSPLHF	TGTGCCAGCAGCGCCGGACAGGGGGCGTTAAATAATTCACCCCTCCACTTT
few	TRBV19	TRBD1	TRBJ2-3	CASSIDQGGTSYF	TGTGCCAGTAGTATAGATCAAGGGGGCACATCGTATTTT
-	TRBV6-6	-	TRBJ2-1	CASSDPGGSYNEQFF	TGTGCCAGCAGCGACCCCGGGGGCTCCTACAATGAGCAGTTCTTC
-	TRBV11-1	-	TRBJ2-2	CASSWTLNTGELFF	TGTGCCAGCAGTTGGACACTGAACACCGGGGAGCTGTTTTTT
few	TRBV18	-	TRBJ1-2	CASSPPTGLGYGYTF	TGTGCCAGCTCACCACCGACAGGCCTCGGCTATGGCTACACCTTC
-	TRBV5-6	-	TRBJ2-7	CASSFSISYEQYF	TGTGCCAGCAGCTTTAGTATCTCCTACGAGCAGTACTTC
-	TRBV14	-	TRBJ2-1	CASSPLSRGWGVDEQFF	TGTGCCAGCAGCCCCCTTTCTCGTGGGTGGGGGGTGGATGAGCAGTTCTTC
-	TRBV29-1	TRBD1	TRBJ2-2	CSAQGTGYTGELFF	TGCAGCGCCCAGGGGACAGGATATACCGGGGAGCTGTTTTTT
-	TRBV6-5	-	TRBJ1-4	CASRGGPGEKLFF	TGTGCCAGCCGGGGGGGGCCGGGTGAAAAACTGTTTTTT
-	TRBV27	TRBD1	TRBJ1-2	CASSLDRGNGYTF	TGTGCCAGCAGTTTGGACAGGGGAAATGGCTACACCTTC
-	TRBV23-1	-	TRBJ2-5	CASSQFPRGGGETQYF	TGCGCCAGCAGTCAATTCCCTAGGGGGGGAGGGGAGACCCAGTACTTC
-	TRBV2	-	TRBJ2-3	CASSGTSSTDTQYF	TGTGCCAGTTCAGGGACATCTAGCACAGATACGCAGTATTTT
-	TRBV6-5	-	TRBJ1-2	CASSYSEQGLSGYTF	TGTGCCAGCAGTTACAGCGAACAGGGTTTAAGTGGCTACACCTTC
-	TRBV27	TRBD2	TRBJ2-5	CASRLAGGPKETQYF	TGTGCCAGCCGATTAGCGGGGGGGCCTAAGGAGACCCAGTACTTC
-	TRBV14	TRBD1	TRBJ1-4	CATPKGQGGMWEKLFF	TGTGCCACCCCTAAGGGACAGGGAGGAATGTGGGAAAAACTGTTTTTT